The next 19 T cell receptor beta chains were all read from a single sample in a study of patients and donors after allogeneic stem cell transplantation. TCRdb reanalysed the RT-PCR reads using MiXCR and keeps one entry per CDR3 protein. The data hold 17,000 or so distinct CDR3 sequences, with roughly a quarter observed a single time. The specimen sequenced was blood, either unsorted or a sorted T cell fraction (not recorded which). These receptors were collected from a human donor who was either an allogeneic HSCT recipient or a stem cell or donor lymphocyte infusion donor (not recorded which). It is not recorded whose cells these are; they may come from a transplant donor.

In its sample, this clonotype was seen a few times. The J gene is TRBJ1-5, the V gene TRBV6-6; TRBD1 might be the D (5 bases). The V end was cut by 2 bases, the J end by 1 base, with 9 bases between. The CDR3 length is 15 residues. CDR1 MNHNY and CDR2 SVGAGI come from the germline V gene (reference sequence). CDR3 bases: TGTGCCAGCAGTTACGAGGGACGGAGCAATCAGCCCCAGCATTTT. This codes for CASSYEGRSNQPQHF.

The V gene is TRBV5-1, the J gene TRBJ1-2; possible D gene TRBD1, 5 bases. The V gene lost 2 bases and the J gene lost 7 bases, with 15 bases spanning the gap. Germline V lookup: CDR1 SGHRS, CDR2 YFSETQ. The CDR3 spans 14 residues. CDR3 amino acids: CASSFGTIGAGYTF. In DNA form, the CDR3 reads TGCGCCAGCAGCTTCGGGACTATCGGTGCTGGCTACACCTTC.

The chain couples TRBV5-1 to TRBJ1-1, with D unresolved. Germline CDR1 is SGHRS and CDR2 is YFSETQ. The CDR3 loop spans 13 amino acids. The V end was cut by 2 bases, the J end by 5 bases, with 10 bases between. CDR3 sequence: CASSLNRRTEAFF. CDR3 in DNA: TGCGCCAGCAGCTTAAACAGACGAACTGAAGCTTTCTTT.

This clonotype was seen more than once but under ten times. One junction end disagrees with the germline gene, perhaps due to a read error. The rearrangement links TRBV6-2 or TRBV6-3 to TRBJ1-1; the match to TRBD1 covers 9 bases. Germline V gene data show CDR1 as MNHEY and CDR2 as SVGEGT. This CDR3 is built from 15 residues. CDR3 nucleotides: TGTGCCAGCAGCTACTACTTGGGGACAGGGTTTGAAGCTTTCTTT. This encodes CASSYYLGTGFEAFF.

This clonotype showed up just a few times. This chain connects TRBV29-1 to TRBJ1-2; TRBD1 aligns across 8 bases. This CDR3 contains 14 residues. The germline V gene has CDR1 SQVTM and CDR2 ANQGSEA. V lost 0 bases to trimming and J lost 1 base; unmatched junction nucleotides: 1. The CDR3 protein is CSVEDGQGNYGYTF. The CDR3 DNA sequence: TGCAGCGTTGAAGACGGACAGGGTAACTATGGCTACACCTTC.

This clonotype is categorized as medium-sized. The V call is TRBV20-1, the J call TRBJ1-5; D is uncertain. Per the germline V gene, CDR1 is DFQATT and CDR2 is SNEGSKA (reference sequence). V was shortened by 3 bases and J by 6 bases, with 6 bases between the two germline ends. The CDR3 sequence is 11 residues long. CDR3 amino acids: CSASFGQPQHF. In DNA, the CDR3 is TGCAGTGCTAGTTTCGGTCAGCCCCAGCATTTT.

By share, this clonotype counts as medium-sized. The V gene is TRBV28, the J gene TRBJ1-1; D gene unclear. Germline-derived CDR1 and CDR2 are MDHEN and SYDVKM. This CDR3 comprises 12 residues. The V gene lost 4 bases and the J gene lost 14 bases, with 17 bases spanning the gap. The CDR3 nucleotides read TGTGCCAGCAGTTCTGACCCCCTCGGAAGCTTCTTT. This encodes CASSSDPLGSFF.

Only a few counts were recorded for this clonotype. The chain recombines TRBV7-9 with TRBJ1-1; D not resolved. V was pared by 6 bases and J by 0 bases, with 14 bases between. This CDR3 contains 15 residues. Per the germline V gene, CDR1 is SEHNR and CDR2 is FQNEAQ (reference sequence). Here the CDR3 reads CASSLMEVLNTEAFF. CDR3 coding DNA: TGTGCCAGCAGTTTAATGGAGGTCTTGAACACTGAAGCTTTCTTT.

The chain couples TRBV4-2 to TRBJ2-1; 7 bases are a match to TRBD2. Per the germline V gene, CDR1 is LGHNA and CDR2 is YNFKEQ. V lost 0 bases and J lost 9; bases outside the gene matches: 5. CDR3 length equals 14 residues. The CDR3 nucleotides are TGTGCCAGCAGCCAAGACCGGGACTACCTTGAGCAGTTCTTC. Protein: CASSQDRDYLEQFF.

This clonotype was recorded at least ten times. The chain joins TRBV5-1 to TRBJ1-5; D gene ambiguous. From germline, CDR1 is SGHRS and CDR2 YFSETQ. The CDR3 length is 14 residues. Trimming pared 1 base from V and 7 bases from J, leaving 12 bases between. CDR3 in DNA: TGCGCCAGCAGCTTGTTCGGGTTGGAGCAGCCCCAGCATTTT. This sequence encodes CASSLFGLEQPQHF. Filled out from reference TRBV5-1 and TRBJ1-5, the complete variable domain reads KAGVTQTPRYLIKTRGQQVTLSCSPISGHRSVSWYQQTPGQGLQFLFEYFSETQRNKGNFPGRFSGRQFSNSRSEMNVSTLELGDSALYLCASSLFGLEQPQHFGDGTRLSIL.

In DNA form, the CDR3 reads TGTGCCAGCAGTCCCTCGGGGGAGGGAAGGAGCAATCAGCCCCAGCATTTT. This sequence encodes CASSPSGEGRSNQPQHF. V usage is TRBV6-5 and J usage is TRBJ1-5; the D gene is possibly TRBD1 (5 bases). The CDR3 runs to 17 residues. The V end lost 5 bases, the J end lost 1 base, and 18 bases lay between the germline ends. CDR1 and CDR2 (germline): MNHEY, SVGAGI.

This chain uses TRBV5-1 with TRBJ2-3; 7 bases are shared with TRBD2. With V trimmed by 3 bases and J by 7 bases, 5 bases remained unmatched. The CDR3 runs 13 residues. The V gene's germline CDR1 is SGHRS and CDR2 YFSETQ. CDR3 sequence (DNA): TGCGCCAGCAGCTCCCGTAGCGGGTATACGCAGTATTTT. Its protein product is CASSSRSGYTQYF.

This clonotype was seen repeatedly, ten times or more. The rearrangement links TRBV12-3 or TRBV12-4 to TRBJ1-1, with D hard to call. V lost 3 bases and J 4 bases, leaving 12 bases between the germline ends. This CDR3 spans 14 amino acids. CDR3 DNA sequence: TGTGCCAGCAGTTTCGGAGGTTCTGGCACTGAAGCTTTCTTT. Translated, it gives CASSFGGSGTEAFF.

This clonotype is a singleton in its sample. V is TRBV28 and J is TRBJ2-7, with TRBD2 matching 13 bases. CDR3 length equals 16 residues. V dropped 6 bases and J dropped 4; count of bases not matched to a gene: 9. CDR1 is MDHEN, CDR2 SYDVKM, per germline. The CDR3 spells CASSLPGLAGTYEQYF. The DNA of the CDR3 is TGTGCCAGCAGCCTTCCGGGACTAGCGGGGACTTACGAGCAGTACTTC.

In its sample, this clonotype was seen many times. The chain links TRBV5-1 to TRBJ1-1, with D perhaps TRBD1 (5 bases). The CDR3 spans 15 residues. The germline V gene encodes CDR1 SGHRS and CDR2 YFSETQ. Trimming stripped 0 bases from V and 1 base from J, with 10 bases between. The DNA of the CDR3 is TGCGCCAGCAGCTTGGTTCGACAGCCGAACACTGAAGCTTTCTTT. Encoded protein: CASSLVRQPNTEAFF. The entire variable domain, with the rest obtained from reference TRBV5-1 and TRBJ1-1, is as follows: KAGVTQTPRYLIKTRGQQVTLSCSPISGHRSVSWYQQTPGQGLQFLFEYFSETQRNKGNFPGRFSGRQFSNSRSEMNVSTLELGDSALYLCASSLVRQPNTEAFFGQGTRLTVV.

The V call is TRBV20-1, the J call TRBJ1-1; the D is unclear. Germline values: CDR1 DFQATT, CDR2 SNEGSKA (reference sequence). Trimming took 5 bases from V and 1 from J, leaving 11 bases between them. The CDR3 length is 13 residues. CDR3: CSAEGWENTEAFF. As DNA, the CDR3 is TGCAGTGCTGAAGGGTGGGAGAACACTGAAGCTTTCTTT.

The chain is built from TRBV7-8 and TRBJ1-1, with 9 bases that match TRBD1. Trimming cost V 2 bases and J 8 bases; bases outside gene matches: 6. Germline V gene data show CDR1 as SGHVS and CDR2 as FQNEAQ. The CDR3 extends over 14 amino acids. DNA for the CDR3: TGTGCCAGCAGCTTACGGGACAGGGTAACAGAAGCTTTCTTT. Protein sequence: CASSLRDRVTEAFF.

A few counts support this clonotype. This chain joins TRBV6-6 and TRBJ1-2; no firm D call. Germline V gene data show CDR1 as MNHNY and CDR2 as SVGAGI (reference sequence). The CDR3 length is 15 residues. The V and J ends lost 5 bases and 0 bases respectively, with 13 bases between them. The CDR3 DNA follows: TGTGCCAGCAGTACCCTGGACGGACCTAACTATGGCTACACCTTC. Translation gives CASSTLDGPNYGYTF.

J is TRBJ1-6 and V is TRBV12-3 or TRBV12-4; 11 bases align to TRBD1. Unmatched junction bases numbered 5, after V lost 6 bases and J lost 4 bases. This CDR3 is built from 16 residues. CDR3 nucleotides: TGTGCCAGCAGGTCCGGGACAGGGGGTTATAATTCACCCCTCCACTTT. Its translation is CASRSGTGGYNSPLHF.